Listed below are T cell receptor beta chains from one sample, sequenced in a study of blood T cell repertoires in COVID-19. Libraries were prepared by immunoSEQ multiplex PCR; TCRdb keeps only in-frame clonotypes and omits some of them. The sample carries 250,000 to 300,000 clones, approximately 79% recorded once. The sequenced sample was PBMCs or T cells enriched from blood (not recorded which). These receptors came from a man aged 30 to 39 with acute COVID-19. The CDR3 runs from the conserved cysteine through the conserved F or W. The order of the fields is J gene, V gene, CDR3 protein.

J gene: TRBJ1-5
V gene: TRBV5-8
CDR3 protein: CASSLGQDSQPQHF

J gene: TRBJ2-5
V gene: TRBV18
CDR3 protein: CASSPLGQEETQYF

J gene: TRBJ1-1
V gene: TRBV5-4
CDR3 protein: CASSAYRASQAFF

J gene: TRBJ1-3
V gene: TRBV6-1
CDR3 protein: CASSVSGDFIGRNTIYF

J gene: TRBJ1-4
V gene: TRBV6-1
CDR3 protein: CASSDGEPNEKLFF

J gene: TRBJ1-2
V gene: TRBV3-1/TRBV3-2
CDR3 protein: CASSQEGYGRGYTF

J gene: TRBJ2-1
V gene: TRBV7-7
CDR3 protein: CASSQTGLEYNEQFF

J gene: TRBJ1-1
V gene: TRBV5-5
CDR3 protein: CASSFPPPERGPGDTEAFF

J gene: TRBJ2-1
V gene: TRBV6-4
CDR3 protein: CASSIQLAGGNEQFF

J gene: TRBJ1-2
V gene: TRBV6-5
CDR3 protein: CASSTHPGQGNGYTF

J gene: TRBJ1-5
V gene: TRBV24-1
CDR3 protein: CATSVGQRFKPQHF

J gene: TRBJ1-1
V gene: TRBV18
CDR3 protein: CASSNKRNTEAFF

J gene: TRBJ1-2
V gene: TRBV11-3
CDR3 protein: CASSFGQGDGYTF

J gene: TRBJ1-3
V gene: TRBV11-2
CDR3 protein: CASSLDSISGNTIYF

J gene: TRBJ2-2
V gene: TRBV5-1
CDR3 protein: CASSGWTSGGLITGELFF

J gene: TRBJ2-5
V gene: TRBV5-4
CDR3 protein: CASSLDRSETQYF